This section outlines one T cell receptor (beta chain) sequence together with its context. The target antigen is unknown. Germline CDR1 MDHEN, CDR2 SYDVKM. With V trimmed by 5 bases and J by 4 bases, 7 bases remained unmatched. The CDR3 is made up of 18 amino acids. TCR beta CDR3 regions were amplified from RNA. Primed by the HTBI set, a first-round RT-PCR was run on the TCR CDR3. TCRdb itself ran the multiplex PCR reads through MiXCR, one entry per CDR3 protein. The sample has roughly 550,000 distinct CDR3 sequences, about 15% seen once; the top ten hold less than 30%. Patients affected by ophthalmopathy presented a Clinical Activity Score of at least 3, a NOSPECS grade of at least 4, and disease duration below 3 months. This sample was taken from a study of T cells in Graves' hyperthyroidism and ophthalmopathy. Study-level results: Prediction of ophthalmopathy progression came a median around 6 months pre-onset.

The receptor's source is a woman in her thirties with Graves' ophthalmopathy. The rearrangement links TRBV28 to TRBJ2-2; 16 bases fit TRBD2. The sequenced sample consisted of blood. In DNA form, the CDR3 reads TGTGCCAGCAGTCTGGGACTAGCGGGAGGGCCGGGCACCGGGGAGCTGTTTTTT. It codes for CASSLGLAGGPGTGELFF.